In this sample, the clone carrying this T cell receptor beta chain turned up many times. Antigen unknown. Amplification targeted TCR beta CDR3 regions from RNA transcripts. Carried out on the TCR CDR3, a first-round RT-PCR used the HTBI primer set. MiXCR, run by TCRdb on the multiplex PCR reads, gives a single entry per CDR3 protein. The sample has more than 350,000 distinct CDR3 sequences; 14% are singletons. This record comes from a study of T cells in Graves' hyperthyroidism and ophthalmopathy. Study as a whole: Peripheral blood was acquired at first diagnosis, ahead of any therapy whatsoever. Whole-study results and caveats: Most thyroid clonotypes with frequency above 0.001 were detected in blood.

Out of less than 12 ml of fresh peripheral blood came the PBMCs. Germline values: CDR1 SGHNT, CDR2 YYREEE (reference sequence). The CDR3 is made up of 15 amino acids. V lost 2 bases and J lost 1, with 12 bases in between. The V call is TRBV5-4, the J call TRBJ2-5, with D uncertain. The origin of this receptor is a woman between 25 and 40 years old with Graves' ophthalmopathy. Material: blood. CDR3 sequence reads: CASSFSPNAQETQYF. The DNA for the CDR3 is TGTGCCAGCAGCTTTTCTCCGAACGCCCAAGAGACCCAGTACTTC.